One sample yielded the 10 T cell receptor beta chains listed below, sequenced in a study of OX40 agonist ivuxolimab in advanced cancers. Sequenced by immunoSEQ multiplex PCR; TCRdb stores in-frame clones only, minus some. The sample lists about 42,000 clones; 82% were seen once. This sample comprised CD4+ or CD8+ T cells sorted from blood, obtained in a trial of the OX40 agonist ivuxolimab. The receptors derive from an adult with an advanced solid tumor such as melanoma, head and neck, liver or kidney cancer.

This clone was recorded a few times. V gene TRBV11-2 combines with J gene TRBJ1-2; D gene ambiguous. The CDR3 is made up of 13 amino acids. Germline-derived CDR1 and CDR2 are SGHAT and FQNNGV. V gave up 1 base and J gave up 1 base, with 4 bases separating them. CDR3 sequence reads: CASSLVINYGYTF. In nucleotides, the CDR3 is TGTGCCAGCAGCTTAGTCATTAACTATGGCTACACCTTC. Combining the CDR3 with reference TRBV11-2 and TRBJ1-2 gives the whole variable domain EAGVAQSPRYKIIEKRQSVAFWCNPISGHATLYWYQQILGQGPKLLIQFQNNGVVDDSQLPKDRFSAERLKGVDSTLKIQPAKLEDSAVYLCASSLVINYGYTFGSGTRLTVV.

The V call is TRBV18, the J call TRBJ1-3, with 7 bases fitting TRBD1. Trimming took 8 bases from V and 1 from J; bases not matched to a gene: 8. Germline V CDR1 and CDR2: KGHSH, LQKENI. This CDR3 is built from 15 residues. CDR3 in amino acids: CASNTGDPSGNTIYF. The CDR3 nucleotides read TGTGCCAGCAACACAGGGGATCCTTCTGGAAACACCATATATTTT.

As to this clone: This same CDR3 is encoded by further DNA sequences in the sample. The genes are TRBV7-3 and TRBJ2-3; 11 bases are shared with TRBD2. Per germline, CDR1 SGHTA and CDR2 FQGTGA. There are 16 residues in the CDR3. V was clipped by 4 bases and J by 0 bases; unmatched bases: 3. The CDR3 spells CASSSGTSGSTDTQYF. CDR3 sequence (DNA): TGTGCCAGCAGCTCCGGGACTAGCGGTAGCACAGATACGCAGTATTTT. The whole variable domain, filled in from reference TRBV7-3 and TRBJ2-3, reads GAGVSQTPSNKVTEKGKYVELRCDPISGHTALYWYRQSLGQGPEFLIYFQGTGAADDSGLPNDRFFAVRPEGSVSTLKIQRTERGDSAVYLCASSSGTSGSTDTQYFGPGTRLTVL.

The V gene is TRBV9, the J gene TRBJ2-1; the match to TRBD2 covers 7 bases. After removal of 3 bases from V and 2 bases from J, the junction contained 2 bases not matched to a gene. The germline gives CDR1 SGDLS, CDR2 YYNGEE. There are 14 residues in the CDR3. In DNA, the CDR3 is TGTGCCAGCAGCGCTAGCGGTCCCTACAATGAGCAGTTCTTC. Translating gives CASSASGPYNEQFF.

The J gene is TRBJ1-5, the V gene TRBV18, with D possibly being TRBD1 (6 bases). With 5 bases removed from V and 3 bases from J, the gap between germline ends came to 11 bases. There are 14 residues in the CDR3. CDR1 and CDR2 from the germline V gene are KGHSH and LQKENI. CDR3 coding DNA: TGTGCCAGCTCATCCTCAGGGGACAATCAGCCCCAGCATTTT. Protein product: CASSSSGDNQPQHF.

CDR3 sequence (DNA): TGTGCCACTTCGTTCTACCCTACTAGGGAACTCCCCGCCGGGGAGCTGTTTTTT. It specifies CATSFYPTRELPAGELFF. V is TRBV19 and J is TRBJ2-2; D might be TRBD2 (5 bases). Germline V gene data show CDR1 as LNHDA and CDR2 as SQIVND (reference sequence). This CDR3 region has 18 residues. V lost 10 bases and J 6 bases, leaving 30 bases between the germline ends.

The chain is built from TRBV20-1 and TRBJ1-1; D is ambiguous. Germline loops: CDR1 DFQATT, CDR2 SNEGSKA (reference sequence). The CDR3 runs 10 residues. V lost 6 bases and J lost 4, with 6 bases in between. CDR3 in amino acids: CSAVGTEAFF. CDR3 nucleotide sequence: TGCAGTGCCGTCGGCACTGAAGCTTTCTTT.

The chain has TRBV28 and TRBJ2-4, with 7 bases that match TRBD2. CDR3 length: 16 residues. V was clipped by 3 bases and J by 5 bases; unmatched bases: 10. Germline-derived CDR1 and CDR2 are MDHEN and SYDVKM. CDR3: CASSFIHAGAENIQYF. As DNA, the CDR3 is TGTGCCAGCAGTTTTATCCACGCGGGAGCTGAAAACATTCAGTACTTC.

The rearrangement links TRBV19 to TRBJ2-5; no definite D call. The DNA end is more similar to TRBJ2-7, so the J call may be wrong. The CDR3 is 14 amino acids. Germline V CDR1 and CDR2: LNHDA, SQIVND (reference sequence). CDR3 sequence: CASSPSPASYEQYF. CDR3 sequence (DNA): TGTGCCAGTAGTCCCTCCCCGGCCTCCTACGAGCAGTACTTC.

The gene calls are TRBV5-8 and TRBJ2-7; D not certain. Germline values: CDR1 SGHTS, CDR2 YDEGEE. Trimming took 1 base from V and 2 from J, leaving 7 bases between them. The CDR3 sequence is 13 residues long. The CDR3 reads CASSLTFAYEQYF. The CDR3 region has the DNA TGTGCCAGCAGCTTGACCTTTGCCTACGAGCAGTACTTC.